The T cell receptor beta chain under discussion was sequenced for a study of T cells in localized non-small cell lung cancer. Study-level results: Uninvolved adjacent lung showed peak T cell clonality, exceeding tumor.

TCRdb keeps only in-frame clones here, not all; method: immunoSEQ multiplex PCR. The sample lists around 78,000 clones, roughly 91% occurring once. In the case of this clone: Antigen unknown.

Germline assignment: CDR1 SNHLY and CDR2 FYNNEI. Trimming cost V 2 bases and J 7 bases, with 17 bases left between them. The CDR3 loop spans 15 amino acids. Sequencing was performed on peripheral blood, taken before any cancer treatment. The chain recombines TRBV2 with TRBJ2-5; possible D gene TRBD2, 5 bases. This TCR was recovered from a woman aged 35 to 70 with stage I squamous cell lung carcinoma. The CDR3 DNA reads as TGTGCCAGCAGTGAATCGACTATGGGAACGGGGACCCAGTACTTC. Residues: CASSESTMGTGTQYF. Using reference TRBV2 and TRBJ2-5 for the parts outside the CDR3, the full variable domain is EPEVTQTPSHQVTQMGQEVILRCVPISNHLYFYWYRQILGQKVEFLVSFYNNEISEKSEIFDDQFSVERPDGSNFTLKIRSTKLEDSAMYFCASSESTMGTGTQYFGPGTRLLVL.